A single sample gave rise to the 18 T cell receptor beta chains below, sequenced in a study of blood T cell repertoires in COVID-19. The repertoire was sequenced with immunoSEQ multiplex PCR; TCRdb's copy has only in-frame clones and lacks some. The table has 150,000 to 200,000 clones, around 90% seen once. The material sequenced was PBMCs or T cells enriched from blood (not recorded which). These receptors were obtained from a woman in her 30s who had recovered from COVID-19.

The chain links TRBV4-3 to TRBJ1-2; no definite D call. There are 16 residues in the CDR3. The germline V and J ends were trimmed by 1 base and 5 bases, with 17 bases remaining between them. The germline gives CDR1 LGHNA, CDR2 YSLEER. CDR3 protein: CASSQGSSSSAYGYTF. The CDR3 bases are TGCGCCAGCAGCCAAGGATCTAGCTCGTCGGCGTATGGCTACACCTTC.

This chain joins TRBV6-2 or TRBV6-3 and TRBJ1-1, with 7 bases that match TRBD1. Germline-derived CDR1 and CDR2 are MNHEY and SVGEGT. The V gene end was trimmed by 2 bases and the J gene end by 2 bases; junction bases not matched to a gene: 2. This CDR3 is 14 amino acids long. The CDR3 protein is CASSYRQGNTEAFF. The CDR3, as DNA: TGTGCCAGCAGTTACAGACAGGGAAACACTGAAGCTTTCTTT.

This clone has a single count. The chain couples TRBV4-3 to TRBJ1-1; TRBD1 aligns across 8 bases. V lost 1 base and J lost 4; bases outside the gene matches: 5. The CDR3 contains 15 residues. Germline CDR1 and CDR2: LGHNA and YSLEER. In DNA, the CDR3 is TGCGCCAGCAGCCAAGGGCCAGGGGGCGGCACTGAAGCTTTCTTT. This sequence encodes CASSQGPGGGTEAFF.

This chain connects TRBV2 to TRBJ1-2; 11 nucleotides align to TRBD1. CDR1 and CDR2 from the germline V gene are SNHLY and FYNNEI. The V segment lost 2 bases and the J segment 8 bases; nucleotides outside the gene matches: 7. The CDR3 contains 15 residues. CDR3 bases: TGTGCCAGCAGTGAACTCTCAGGACAGGGGGCGGGCTACACCTTC. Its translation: CASSELSGQGAGYTF.

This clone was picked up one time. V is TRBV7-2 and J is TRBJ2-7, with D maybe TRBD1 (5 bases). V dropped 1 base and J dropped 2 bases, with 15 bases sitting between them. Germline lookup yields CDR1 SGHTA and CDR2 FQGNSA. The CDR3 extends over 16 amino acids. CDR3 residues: CASSLVIGQKAYEQYF. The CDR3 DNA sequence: TGTGCCAGCAGCTTAGTTATTGGACAAAAAGCCTACGAGCAGTACTTC.

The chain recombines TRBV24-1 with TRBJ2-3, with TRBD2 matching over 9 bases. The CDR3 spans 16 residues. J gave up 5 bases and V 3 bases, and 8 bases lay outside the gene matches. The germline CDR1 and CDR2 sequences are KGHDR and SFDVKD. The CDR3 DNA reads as TGTGCCACCAGTGATCCCGTGGCGGGGGGGCGAGATACGCAGTATTTT. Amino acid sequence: CATSDPVAGGRDTQYF.

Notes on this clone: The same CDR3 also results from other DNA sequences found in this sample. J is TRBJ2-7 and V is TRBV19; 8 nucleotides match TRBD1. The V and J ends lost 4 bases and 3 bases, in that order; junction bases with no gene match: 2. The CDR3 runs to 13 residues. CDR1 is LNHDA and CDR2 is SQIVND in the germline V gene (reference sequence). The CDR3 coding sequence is TGTGCCAGTAGTAGGGACAGGAGCTACGAGCAGTACTTC. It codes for CASSRDRSYEQYF.

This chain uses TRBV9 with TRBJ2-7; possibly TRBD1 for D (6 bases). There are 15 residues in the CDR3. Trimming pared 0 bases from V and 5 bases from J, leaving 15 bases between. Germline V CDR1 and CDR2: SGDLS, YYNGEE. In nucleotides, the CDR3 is TGTGCCAGCAGCGTAGGGGGGCAGGGGATACACGAGCAGTACTTC. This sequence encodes CASSVGGQGIHEQYF.

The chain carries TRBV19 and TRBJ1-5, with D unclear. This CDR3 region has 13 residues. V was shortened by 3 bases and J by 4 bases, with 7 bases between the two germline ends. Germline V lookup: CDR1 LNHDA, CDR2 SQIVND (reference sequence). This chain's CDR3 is CASSIGQNQPQHF. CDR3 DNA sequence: TGTGCCAGTAGTATTGGGCAGAATCAGCCCCAGCATTTT.

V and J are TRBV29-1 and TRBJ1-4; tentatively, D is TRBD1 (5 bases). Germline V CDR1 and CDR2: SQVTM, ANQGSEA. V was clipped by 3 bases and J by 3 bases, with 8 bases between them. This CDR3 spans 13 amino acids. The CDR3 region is CSVDDSSNEKLFF. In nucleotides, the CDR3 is TGCAGCGTTGACGACAGCTCTAATGAAAAACTGTTTTTT.

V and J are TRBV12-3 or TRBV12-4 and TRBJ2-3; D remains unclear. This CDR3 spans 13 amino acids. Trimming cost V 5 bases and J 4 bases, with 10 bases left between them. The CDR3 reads CASSIPPADTQYF. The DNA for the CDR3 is TGTGCCAGCAGTATACCACCGGCAGATACGCAGTATTTT.

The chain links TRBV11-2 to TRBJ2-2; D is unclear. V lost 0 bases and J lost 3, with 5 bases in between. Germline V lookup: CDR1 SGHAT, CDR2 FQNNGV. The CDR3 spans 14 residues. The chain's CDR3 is CASSLDRDTGELFF. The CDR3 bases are TGTGCCAGCAGCTTAGATCGCGACACCGGGGAGCTGTTTTTT.

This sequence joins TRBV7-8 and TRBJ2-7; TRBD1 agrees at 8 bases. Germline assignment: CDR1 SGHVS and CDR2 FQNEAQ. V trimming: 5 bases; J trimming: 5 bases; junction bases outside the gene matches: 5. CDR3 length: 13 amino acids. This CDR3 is CASSADRGHEQYF. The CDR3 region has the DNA TGTGCCAGCAGCGCAGACAGGGGACACGAGCAGTACTTC. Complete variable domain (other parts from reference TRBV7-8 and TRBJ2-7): GAGVSQSPRYKVAKRGQDVALRCDPISGHVSLFWYQQALGQGPEFLTYFQNEAQLDKSGLPSDRFFAERPEGSVSTLKIQRTQQEDSAVYLCASSADRGHEQYFGPGTRLTVT.

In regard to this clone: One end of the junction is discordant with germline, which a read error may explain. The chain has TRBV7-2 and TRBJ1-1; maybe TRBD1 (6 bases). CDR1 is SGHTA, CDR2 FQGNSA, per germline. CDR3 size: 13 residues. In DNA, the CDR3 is TGTGCCAGCACCTTACAGGGTAGATCTGAAGCTTTCTTT. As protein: CASTLQGRSEAFF.

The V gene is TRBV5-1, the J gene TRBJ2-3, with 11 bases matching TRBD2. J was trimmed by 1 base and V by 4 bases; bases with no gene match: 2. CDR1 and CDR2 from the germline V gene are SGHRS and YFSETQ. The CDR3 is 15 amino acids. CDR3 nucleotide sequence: TGCGCCAGCAGCGCGGGACTAGCGGGCACAGATACGCAGTATTTT. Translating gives CASSAGLAGTDTQYF.

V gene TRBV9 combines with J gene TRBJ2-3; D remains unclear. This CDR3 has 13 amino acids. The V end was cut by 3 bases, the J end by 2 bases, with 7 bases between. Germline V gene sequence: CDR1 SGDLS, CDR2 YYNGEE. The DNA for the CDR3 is TGTGCCAGCAGCGCCTTAGTCACAGATACGCAGTATTTT. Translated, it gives CASSALVTDTQYF.

The CDR3 DNA follows: TGCGCCAGCAGCCACCCCGACAGCTATGGCTACACCTTC. Residues: CASSHPDSYGYTF. V is TRBV5-1 and J is TRBJ1-2; D may be TRBD1 (5 bases). The germline V and J ends were trimmed by 4 bases and 4 bases, with 11 bases remaining between them. The germline V gene has CDR1 SGHRS and CDR2 YFSETQ. CDR3 length: 13 residues.

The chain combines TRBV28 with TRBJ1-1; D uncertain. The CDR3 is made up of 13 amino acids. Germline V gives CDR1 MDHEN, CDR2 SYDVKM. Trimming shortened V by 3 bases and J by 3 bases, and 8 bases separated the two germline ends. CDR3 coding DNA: TGTGCCAGCAGTTTTTCCCCCGACACTGAAGCTTTCTTT. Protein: CASSFSPDTEAFF.